A single sample gave rise to the 25 T cell receptor beta chains below, sequenced in a study of cytomegalovirus exposure and HLA in healthy donors. The PCR was carried out with 60 Vbeta primers and 13 Jbeta primers. Assay: immunoSEQ multiplex PCR; the TCRdb copy retains only in-frame clones and omits some. The sample shows 90,000 to 120,000 clones, around 73% of them seen only once. The specimen was PBMCs. Receptors originate from a man in his thirties or forties in good health and CMV-seronegative.

This chain uses TRBV6-1 with TRBJ1-1; a possible D gene is TRBD1 (5 bases). V was clipped by 7 bases and J by 0 bases, with 12 bases between them. CDR3 length: 14 residues. The germline V gene encodes CDR1 MNHNS and CDR2 SASEGT. CDR3 nucleotide sequence: TGTGCCAGCATGGGCGGGGGTCTGAACACTGAAGCTTTCTTT. This codes for CASMGGGLNTEAFF.

This clone has just a few counts. The chain carries TRBV15 and TRBJ2-2, with 7 bases fitting TRBD1. The CDR3 runs 16 residues. The germline gives CDR1 LNHNV, CDR2 YYDKDF (reference sequence). Losses at the gene ends were 0 bases for V and 6 bases for J; bases not matched to a gene: 7. The CDR3 reads CATSRERQGWAGELFF. In DNA form, the CDR3 reads TGTGCCACCAGCAGAGAGAGACAGGGTTGGGCCGGGGAGCTGTTTTTT.

This rearrangement joins TRBV19 to TRBJ2-1, with a weak D call TRBD2 (6 bases). The CDR3 extends over 15 amino acids. The V and J ends lost 9 bases and 0 bases respectively, with 15 bases between them. Germline CDR1 LNHDA, CDR2 SQIVND (reference sequence). The DNA of the CDR3 is TGTGCCAGCGGGAGAGGGCAATACTCCTACAATGAGCAGTTCTTC. Translating it yields CASGRGQYSYNEQFF.

V is TRBV29-1 and J is TRBJ2-3; 7 nucleotides line up with TRBD2. The V and J ends lost 4 bases and 2 bases, in that order; junction bases with no gene match: 3. Germline values: CDR1 SQVTM, CDR2 ANQGSEA. The CDR3 runs 13 residues. This CDR3 reads CSVGTSVTDTQYF. DNA of the CDR3: TGCAGCGTTGGGACTAGTGTCACAGATACGCAGTATTTT.

V is TRBV5-1 and J is TRBJ1-1, with 7 bases aligning to TRBD1. CDR1 and CDR2 from the germline V gene are SGHRS and YFSETQ. Germline trimming cut 4 bases from V and 0 bases from J; bases unmatched to any gene: 9. This CDR3 is 16 amino acids long. The DNA of the CDR3 is TGCGCCAGCAGCGCCCGGGACAGCTCCATGAACACTGAAGCTTTCTTT. Translated, it gives CASSARDSSMNTEAFF.

This chain uses TRBV6-1 with TRBJ1-5, with 7 bases fitting TRBD1. V lost 3 bases to trimming and J lost 7 bases; unmatched junction nucleotides: 12. Germline CDR1 reads MNHNS; CDR2 reads SASEGT. The CDR3 spans 16 residues. Here the CDR3 DNA reads TGTGCCAGCAGTGACGGGGGTAGGGGGCTCGGGCAGCCCCAGCATTTT. Translation gives CASSDGGRGLGQPQHF.

The chain couples TRBV6-1 to TRBJ2-1; 12 nucleotides agree with TRBD1. Germline-derived CDR1 and CDR2 are MNHNS and SASEGT. V was pared by 4 bases and J by 9 bases, with 4 bases of the junction left unmatched. CDR3 size: 14 residues. DNA for the CDR3: TGTGCCAGCAGTGGGGACAGGGGGCGCAGTGAGCAGTTCTTC. Its translation is CASSGDRGRSEQFF.

This chain joins TRBV14 and TRBJ1-2; TRBD1 matches at 12 bases. The V gene end was trimmed by 0 bases and the J gene end by 7 bases; junction bases not matched to a gene: 12. This CDR3 region has 18 residues. The V gene's germline CDR1 is SGHDN and CDR2 FVKESK. The CDR3 bases are TGTGCCAGCAGCCAAGATATTCGGGACAGGGGGCGCCGGTTTGGCTACACCTTC. This encodes CASSQDIRDRGRRFGYTF.

The chain joins TRBV9 to TRBJ2-3; TRBD2 agrees at 13 bases. Unmatched junction bases numbered 3, after V lost 3 bases and J lost 2 bases. CDR3 length equals 16 residues. Germline assignment: CDR1 SGDLS and CDR2 YYNGEE. The CDR3 coding sequence is TGTGCCAGCAGCGCCGGGACTAGCGGGGCCACAGATACGCAGTATTTT. It translates to CASSAGTSGATDTQYF.

The V call is TRBV2, the J call TRBJ1-3; D unresolved. With 3 bases removed from V and 0 bases from J, the gap between germline ends came to 6 bases. This CDR3 spans 14 amino acids. CDR1 and CDR2 from the germline V gene are SNHLY and FYNNEI. CDR3 region: CASSERSSGNTIYF. The DNA of the CDR3 is TGTGCCAGCAGTGAGCGGAGCTCTGGAAACACCATATATTTT.

The rearrangement uses TRBV2 and TRBJ2-7; the match to TRBD1 covers 7 bases. Germline CDR1 and CDR2: SNHLY and FYNNEI. This CDR3 is 16 amino acids long. V dropped 3 bases and J dropped 2; count of bases not matched to a gene: 10. The CDR3 sequence is CASSDSGLTGTYEQYF. The CDR3, as DNA: TGTGCCAGCAGTGATAGTGGCTTGACAGGGACCTACGAGCAGTACTTC.

The rearrangement joins TRBV28 to TRBJ1-3; D might be TRBD1 (5 bases). Trimming shortened V by 8 bases and J by 4 bases, and 21 bases separated the two germline ends. Germline V gene lookup returns CDR1 MDHEN and CDR2 SYDVKM. This CDR3 is 16 amino acids long. Written as DNA, the CDR3 is TGTGCCAGCGGGGCTTCCGTTCTGGTCACCGGAAACACCATATATTTT. Residues: CASGASVLVTGNTIYF.

The rearrangement joins TRBV28 to TRBJ1-1, with 8 bases identical to TRBD1. The CDR3 has 16 amino acids. Germline CDR1 MDHEN, CDR2 SYDVKM. J lost 2 bases, V lost 5 bases, and 10 bases had no gene match. The CDR3 region has the DNA TGTGCCAGCAGTCCGACCGGGACAGGACTTAACACTGAAGCTTTCTTT. It yields the protein CASSPTGTGLNTEAFF.

This chain links TRBV29-1 with TRBJ1-2; possibly TRBD1 for D (5 bases). Germline assignment: CDR1 SQVTM and CDR2 ANQGSEA. V shed 5 bases and J shed 4 bases, with 8 bases lying between them. This CDR3 region has 11 residues. The CDR3 DNA follows: TGCAGCGTTTGGGGCGGCTATGGCTACACCTTC. This sequence encodes CSVWGGYGYTF.

The rearrangement links TRBV15 to TRBJ2-7; the match to TRBD2 covers 7 bases. Per the germline V gene, CDR1 is LNHNV and CDR2 is YYDKDF (reference sequence). V gave up 0 bases and J gave up 7 bases; unmatched junction bases: 3. The CDR3 runs to 13 residues. CDR3 protein: CATSRDLGGEQYF. For the CDR3, the DNA is TGTGCCACCAGCAGAGATCTCGGGGGGGAGCAGTACTTC.

The CDR3 DNA is TGTGCCAGCCTGGGAGGGCAGGGCCGGACAGATACGCAGTATTTT. It encodes CASLGGQGRTDTQYF. J is TRBJ2-3 and V is TRBV6-1, with 7 nucleotides matching TRBD2. CDR1 MNHNS and CDR2 SASEGT come from the germline V gene. The CDR3 is 15 amino acids. V lost 8 bases and J lost 3; bases outside the gene matches: 11.

The chain couples TRBV13 to TRBJ1-4; D gene unclear. The CDR3 totals 14 residues. Germline-derived CDR1 and CDR2 are PRHDT and FYEKMQ (reference sequence). Trimming took off 5 bases at V and 8 bases at J, with 15 bases between the two ends. CDR3 in amino acids: CASSRTGLEEKLFF. DNA for the CDR3: TGTGCCAGCAGCCGCACGGGTCTGGAGGAAAAACTGTTTTTT.

The genes are TRBV19 and TRBJ1-1; tentatively, D is TRBD1 (5 bases). CDR1 LNHDA and CDR2 SQIVND come from the germline V gene (reference sequence). The V and J ends lost 8 bases and 4 bases respectively, with 14 bases between them. This CDR3 spans 13 amino acids. As DNA, the CDR3 is TGTGCCAGTGGGGCCTACGGGGGCACTGAAGCTTTCTTT. This codes for CASGAYGGTEAFF.

V gene TRBV7-9 combines with J gene TRBJ2-3; no firm D call. V lost 5 bases to trimming and J lost 0 bases, with 12 bases between them. The CDR3 is 15 amino acids. CDR1 SEHNR and CDR2 FQNEAQ come from the germline V gene (reference sequence). The CDR3 sequence is CASSPSTSSTDTQYF. CDR3 nucleotide sequence: TGTGCCAGCAGCCCGTCTACCTCAAGCACAGATACGCAGTATTTT. Together with reference TRBV7-9 and TRBJ2-3, the CDR3 gives the full variable domain: DTGVSQNPRHKITKRGQNVTFRCDPISEHNRLYWYRQTLGQGPEFLTYFQNEAQLEKSRLLSDRFSAERPKGSFSTLEIQRTEQGDSAMYLCASSPSTSSTDTQYFGPGTRLTVL.

The chain carries TRBV5-1 and TRBJ2-1; 11 nucleotides align to TRBD2. Looked up from germline, CDR1 is SGHRS and CDR2 is YFSETQ. The CDR3 consists of 15 residues. V dropped 4 bases and J dropped 4; count of bases not matched to a gene: 4. CDR3 sequence: CASSAGTSGYNEQFF. The CDR3, as DNA: TGCGCCAGCAGCGCCGGGACTAGCGGATACAATGAGCAGTTCTTC.

The J gene is TRBJ1-1, the V gene TRBV27; weak D call: TRBD1 (6 bases). V was cut by 0 bases and J by 4 bases, with 9 bases left in between. This CDR3 contains 14 residues. Germline assignment: CDR1 MNHEY and CDR2 SMNVEV (reference sequence). CDR3 nucleotide sequence: TGTGCCAGCAGTTTATCTAGGGGGAGCACTGAAGCTTTCTTT. This sequence encodes CASSLSRGSTEAFF.

The J gene is TRBJ2-7, the V gene TRBV7-2; TRBD2 matches at 10 bases. CDR3 size: 13 residues. Germline CDR1 SGHTA, CDR2 FQGNSA. With 0 bases clipped from V and 9 bases from J, the junction kept 2 bases outside the gene matches. The chain's CDR3 is CASSLALAGAQYF. The CDR3, as DNA: TGTGCCAGCAGCTTAGCCCTAGCGGGAGCGCAGTACTTC.

The V and J genes are TRBV5-1 and TRBJ1-2; unclear D gene. Germline CDR1 and CDR2: SGHRS and YFSETQ. Deletions cut 0 bases from V and 13 bases from J, with 16 bases between. The CDR3 has 13 residues. This CDR3 reads CASSLDYTQASTF. The DNA of the CDR3 is TGCGCCAGCAGCTTGGACTATACACAAGCCAGCACCTTC.

V and J are TRBV5-6 and TRBJ2-1, with TRBD1 matching over 8 bases. CDR1 is SGHDT and CDR2 is YYEEEE in the germline V gene. The V gene end was trimmed by 0 bases and the J gene end by 8 bases; junction bases not matched to a gene: 4. There are 14 residues in the CDR3. The DNA of the CDR3 is TGTGCCAGCAGCTTGGACAGGGGGGAGCATGAGCAGTTCTTC. This sequence encodes CASSLDRGEHEQFF.

The chain has TRBV18 and TRBJ2-1, with D possibly being TRBD2 (5 bases). CDR3 length equals 16 residues. V was clipped by 3 bases and J by 0 bases, with 12 bases between them. The germline V gene encodes CDR1 KGHSH and CDR2 LQKENI. This chain's CDR3 is CASSPGEDSSYNEQFF. DNA for the CDR3: TGTGCCAGCTCACCGGGAGAGGATTCCTCCTACAATGAGCAGTTCTTC.